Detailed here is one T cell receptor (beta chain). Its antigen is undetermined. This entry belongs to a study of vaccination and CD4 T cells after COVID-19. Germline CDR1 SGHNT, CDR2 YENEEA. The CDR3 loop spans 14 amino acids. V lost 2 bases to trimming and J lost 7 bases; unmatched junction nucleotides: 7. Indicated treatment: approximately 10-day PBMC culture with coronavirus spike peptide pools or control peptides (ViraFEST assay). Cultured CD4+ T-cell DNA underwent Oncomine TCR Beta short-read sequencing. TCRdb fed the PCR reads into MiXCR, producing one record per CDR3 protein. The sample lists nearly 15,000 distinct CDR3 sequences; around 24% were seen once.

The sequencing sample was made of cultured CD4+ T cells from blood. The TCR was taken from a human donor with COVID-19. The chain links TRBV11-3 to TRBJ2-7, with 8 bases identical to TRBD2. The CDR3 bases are TGTGCCAGCAGCTTATCAGCGGGGGCGGGGGAGCAGTACTTC. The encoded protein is CASSLSAGAGEQYF. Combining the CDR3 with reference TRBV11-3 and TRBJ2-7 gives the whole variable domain EAGVVQSPRYKIIEKKQPVAFWCNPISGHNTLYWYLQNLGQGPELLIRYENEEAVDDSQLPKDRFSAERLKGVDSTLKIQPAELGDSAVYLCASSLSAGAGEQYFGPGTRLTVT.